This passage covers 10 T cell receptor beta chains from one sample sequenced in a study of a mutant IDH1 vaccine in newly diagnosed glioma. The antigens for these receptors are not known. Time point meaning: week 35, safety follow-up. Each vaccine dose was 300 ug of mutant IDH1 20-mer peptide, with topical imiquimod. The protocol was immunoSEQ multiplex PCR, while the TCRdb copy is restricted to in-frame clones and leaves out a portion. In the table there are more than 40,000 clones, approximately 90% of which are singletons. Sample: PBMCs, taken from a glioma patient whose treatment included an IDH1 peptide vaccine. The receptors here all came from a woman aged 40 to 49 with glioma.

This sequence joins TRBV7-2 and TRBJ1-5, with unresolved D. This CDR3 contains 15 residues. Germline V gene lookup returns CDR1 SGHTA and CDR2 FQGNSA. The germline V and J ends were trimmed by 1 base and 1 base, with 8 bases remaining between them. Here the CDR3 reads CASSLVGPSNQPQHF. The CDR3 bases are TGTGCCAGCAGCTTAGTCGGCCCGAGCAATCAGCCCCAGCATTTT. Full variable domain (remainder filled in from reference TRBV7-2 and TRBJ1-5): GAGVSQSPSNKVTEKGKDVELRCDPISGHTALYWYRQSLGQGLEFLIYFQGNSAPDKSGLPSDRFSAERTGGSVSTLTIQRTQQEDSAVYLCASSLVGPSNQPQHFGDGTRLSIL.

This clone was recorded once. The chain uses TRBV5-5 and TRBJ1-5; D not resolved. Germline V gene sequence: CDR1 SGHKS, CDR2 YYEKEE (reference sequence). The CDR3 sequence is 15 residues long. V was trimmed by 0 bases and J by 7 bases, leaving 14 bases between them. DNA of the CDR3: TGTGCCAGCAGCTTGGGGTGGGCGGCCGGACAGCCCCAGCATTTT. Its translation is CASSLGWAAGQPQHF.

V and J are TRBV5-6 and TRBJ2-5, with 10 bases aligning to TRBD1. Looked up from germline, CDR1 is SGHDT and CDR2 is YYEEEE. CDR3 length: 14 amino acids. J was trimmed by 6 bases and V by 3 bases; bases with no gene match: 5. CDR3 protein: CASSSRDRGKTQYF. The CDR3 nucleotides read TGTGCCAGCAGCTCCCGGGACAGGGGCAAGACCCAGTACTTC.

This clone was counted only a few times. The V and J genes are TRBV7-9 and TRBJ1-1; D unclear. The CDR3 length is 13 residues. Germline V lookup: CDR1 SEHNR, CDR2 FQNEAQ (reference sequence). V was trimmed by 2 bases and J by 1 base, leaving 5 bases between them. The CDR3 nucleotides are TGTGCCAGCAGCTTACTCGAGAACACTGAAGCTTTCTTT. This translates into CASSLLENTEAFF.

V is TRBV11-1 and J is TRBJ2-7; 8 nucleotides match TRBD1. Trimming cost V 2 bases and J 4 bases; bases outside gene matches: 7. Germline lookup yields CDR1 SGHAT and CDR2 FQDESV (reference sequence). The CDR3 is 15 amino acids. CDR3 in DNA: TGTGCCAGCAGCTTATCTCGGGACAGGTTTTACGAGCAGTACTTC. Protein product: CASSLSRDRFYEQYF.

This chain uses TRBV19 with TRBJ1-1; 8 nucleotides align to TRBD1. The V gene's germline CDR1 is LNHDA and CDR2 SQIVND (reference sequence). The CDR3 is 15 residues long. V gave up 4 bases and J gave up 0 bases; unmatched junction bases: 4. The CDR3 sequence: CASSKGGQVNTEAFF. As DNA, the CDR3 is TGTGCCAGTAGTAAAGGGGGACAGGTGAACACTGAAGCTTTCTTT.

The gene calls are TRBV18 and TRBJ1-4, with 7 bases fitting TRBD1. Trimming cost V 1 base and J 6 bases; bases outside gene matches: 2. CDR1 is KGHSH, CDR2 LQKENI, per germline. This CDR3 has 14 residues. In DNA, the CDR3 is TGTGCCAGCTCACCACGACAGGGAGATGAAAAACTGTTTTTT. It translates to CASSPRQGDEKLFF.

This clone was counted once. This chain links TRBV4-1 with TRBJ2-3; 7 bases are a match to TRBD2. V shed 1 base and J 1 base; nucleotides not matched to a gene: 8. The length of the CDR3 is 17 residues. Per germline, CDR1 MGHRA and CDR2 YSYEKL. The CDR3 reads CASSQGLLAGGTDTQYF. The CDR3 bases are TGCGCCAGCAGCCAAGGCCTCCTGGCGGGGGGCACAGATACGCAGTATTTT.

This clone was seen a handful of times. V usage is TRBV14 and J usage is TRBJ1-2, with D possibly matching TRBD1 (5 bases). The germline CDR1 and CDR2 sequences are SGHDN and FVKESK. The CDR3 has 13 amino acids. The V end was cut by 4 bases, the J end by 7 bases, with 13 bases between. The CDR3 is CASSLQGLVGYTF. In nucleotides, the CDR3 is TGTGCCAGCAGCCTGCAGGGTCTGGTTGGCTACACCTTC.

The chain links TRBV18 to TRBJ1-2; 9 nucleotides match TRBD1. CDR1 KGHSH and CDR2 LQKENI come from the germline V gene. The CDR3 extends over 17 amino acids. V gave up 3 bases and J gave up 7 bases; unmatched junction bases: 15. The CDR3 region has the DNA TGTGCCAGCTCACCGAGCCGCTACACCGGGACAGGGTCTGGCTACACCTTC. Protein: CASSPSRYTGTGSGYTF.